This T cell receptor beta chain was obtained from a study of control samples from healthy donors and cancer patients. Germline lookup yields CDR1 MNHEY and CDR2 SMNVEV (reference sequence). Trimming took off 0 bases at V and 12 bases at J, with 17 bases between the two ends. This CDR3 comprises 14 residues. Profiling relied on immunoSEQ multiplex PCR, and the TCRdb table lists in-frame clones only, not all of them. Found here are 95,000 to 150,000 clones, more than 85% of them singletons; the top ten hold 7.8%. This receptor was taken from a woman between 18 and 30 years old in good health. Sequenced material: blood. The chain uses TRBV27 and TRBJ1-1; no reliable D call. CDR3 protein: CASSLSSDVARTFF. The CDR3 bases are TGTGCCAGCAGTTTATCCTCGGACGTTGCCCGGACTTTCTTT.